This T cell receptor (beta chain) is drawn from a study of cytomegalovirus exposure and HLA in healthy donors. As to this clone: One end of the junction varies from germline; a read error may be responsible.

Primers: 60 Vbeta forward and 13 Jbeta reverse. Sequenced by immunoSEQ multiplex PCR; TCRdb stores in-frame clones only, minus some. The profile shows about 120,000 clones, 73% of them singletons. CDR1 and CDR2 (germline): SEHNR, FQNEAQ (reference sequence). CDR3 length: 15 amino acids. The receptor was derived from a woman in her thirties or forties in good health and CMV-seronegative. Sequencing was carried out using PBMCs. The V call is TRBV7-9, the J call TRBJ2-5; D may be TRBD2 (7 bases). The CDR3 DNA is TGTTCCAGCAGCTCACGGGGGGCCCCCCAAGAGACCCAGTACTTC. Its translation: CSSSSRGAPQETQYF.